This is a list of T cell receptor beta chains from one sample in a study of blood T cells in healthy people across ages. TCRdb independently ran MiXCR on the 5' RACE reads; one entry per CDR3 protein. The sample consists of about 1.8 million distinct CDR3 sequences, about 50% of them appearing once. Sequenced sample: blood. The receptor set was obtained from a woman in her thirties or forties in good health. Each CDR3 is given with its conserved first and last residue. Each record gives: D gene, V gene, clone size, J gene, CDR3 DNA, CDR3 protein. A D gene is named only where the DNA matches it firmly. Not every row has a clone size; where given, it reads once, few, many or a size class.

-,TRBV24-1,few,TRBJ2-6,TGTGCCACCAGGGGACCAGGGGCCAACGTCCTGACTTTC,CATRGPGANVLTF
TRBD2,TRBV5-4,-,TRBJ2-3,TGTGCCAGCAGCTTCGGAAGCGGGGGGGCCAGAGATACGCAGTATTTT,CASSFGSGGARDTQYF
TRBD2,TRBV28,-,TRBJ2-1,TGTGCCAGCTTCGAAGGGACTAGCGAAAATGAGCAGTTCTTC,CASFEGTSENEQFF
TRBD2,TRBV9,few,TRBJ2-3,TGTGCCAGCAGTCACCATCTGACTAGCGGGGGGGATACGCAGTATTTT,CASSHHLTSGGDTQYF
TRBD1,TRBV6-2/TRBV6-3,few,TRBJ2-7,TGTGCCAGCAGCTTCCTTGCAGGGGGCGAGCAGTACTTC,CASSFLAGGEQYF
-,TRBV20-1,few,TRBJ2-7,TGCAGTGCTAGGAGTAGCTATTTCTACGAGCAGTACTTC,CSARSSYFYEQYF
-,TRBV11-2,-,TRBJ1-2,TGTGCCAGCAGCCCCTCGCCCGGGGGTCACTATGGCTACACCTTC,CASSPSPGGHYGYTF
TRBD2,TRBV18,few,TRBJ2-5,TGTGCCAGCTCACCGACGACTAGCGGGGGGGATCAAGAGACCCAGTACTTC,CASSPTTSGGDQETQYF
TRBD1,TRBV13,-,TRBJ1-4,TGTGCCAGCAGCGAGGGACAGGCTAATGAAAAACTGTTTTTT,CASSEGQANEKLFF
-,TRBV5-1,few,TRBJ2-5,TGCGCCAGCAGCTTGGTGTGGGGCCCAGAGACCCAGTACTTC,CASSLVWGPETQYF
TRBD1,TRBV12-3/TRBV12-4,-,TRBJ1-2,TGTGCCAGCAGCCCCAGGGGGGATAGAAACTATGGCTACACCTTC,CASSPRGDRNYGYTF
-,TRBV6-5,few,TRBJ1-4,TGTGCCAGCAGTGACGGTGCAACTAATGAAAAACTGTTTTTT,CASSDGATNEKLFF
TRBD1,TRBV20-1,-,TRBJ1-2,TGCAGCGAAAGAAAAGACCACAGGGGCGGCTATGGCTACACCTTC,CSERKDHRGGYGYTF
TRBD2,TRBV28,few,TRBJ2-7,TGTGCCAGCAGTTTTTCGGGGGAGGGCTCCTACGAGCAGTACTTC,CASSFSGEGSYEQYF
TRBD2,TRBV7-2,once,TRBJ2-3,TGTGCCAGCAGCAGACTAGCGAGAAACACAGATACGCAGTATTTT,CASSRLARNTDTQYF
-,TRBV12-5,-,TRBJ2-1,TGTGCTAGTGGCTACGTACATGAGCAGTTCTTC,CASGYVHEQFF
-,TRBV25-1,-,TRBJ2-3,TGTGCCAGCAGTGACAACAGGGTAGATACGCAGTATTTT,CASSDNRVDTQYF
-,TRBV4-1,-,TRBJ2-5,TGCGCCAGCAGCCAAGGCTCCTTAGCGCCCCAGTACTTC,CASSQGSLAPQYF
-,TRBV9,-,TRBJ2-5,TGTGCCAGCAGCGCAGCAGGGGGGGGGCTTGAAGAGACCCAGTACTTC,CASSAAGGGLEETQYF
-,TRBV4-3,-,TRBJ1-2,TGCGCCGGCAGCCAAGATTGGGACGACCCTCTAGGGAATGGCTACACCTTC,CAGSQDWDDPLGNGYTF
TRBD1,TRBV7-2,-,TRBJ2-3,TGTGCCAGCAGCCGCCCCATCGGGACAGGGGGTGAAGATACGCAGTATTTT,CASSRPIGTGGEDTQYF
TRBD1,TRBV12-3/TRBV12-4,-,TRBJ2-6,TGTGCCAGCAGTATTACACAGGGGGTCCTCTCTGGGGCCAACGTCCTGACTTTC,CASSITQGVLSGANVLTF
-,TRBV28,-,TRBJ2-3,TGTGCCAGCAGTTACGGGTGGGGCACAGATACGCAGTATTTT,CASSYGWGTDTQYF
TRBD2,TRBV9,few,TRBJ2-3,TGTGCCAGCAGCGCCCGGACTAGCGGGGGCCAAGGGGATACGCAGTATTTT,CASSARTSGGQGDTQYF
TRBD1,TRBV28,few,TRBJ2-5,TGTGCCACCCTCTCACACCGGGACAGTAAAGAGACCCAGTACTTC,CATLSHRDSKETQYF
-,TRBV7-2,-,TRBJ2-5,TGTGCCAGCAGCTTACGACTAACGGGCGGAGAGACCCAGTACTTC,CASSLRLTGGETQYF
-,TRBV28,few,TRBJ2-1,TGTGCCAGCAGTTTACTGGAGGCTCGCAATGAGCAGTTCTTC,CASSLLEARNEQFF
TRBD1,TRBV6-5,-,TRBJ1-5,TGTGCCAGCAGAGCTACCGGGACAGAAGTAAATCAGCCCCAGCATTTT,CASRATGTEVNQPQHF
-,TRBV11-1,-,TRBJ2-7,TGTGCCAGCAGCTTAACGTCAGGGGTGGTCTACGCGCAGTACTTC,CASSLTSGVVYAQYF
TRBD1,TRBV5-5,-,TRBJ2-1,TGTGCCAGCAGCTCTAGGACAGGGGGCCATGAGCAGTTCTTC,CASSSRTGGHEQFF
-,TRBV15,few,TRBJ2-7,TGTGCCACCAGCAGAGACCTCGGAGGTACCAACGAGCAGTACTTC,CATSRDLGGTNEQYF
-,TRBV24-1,-,TRBJ2-3,TGTGCCACCAGTGCCCTACAGGGAACAGATACGCAGTATTTT,CATSALQGTDTQYF
-,TRBV27,-,TRBJ2-6,TGTGCCAGCAGTGGTGCAACTGGGGCCAACGTCCTGACTTTC,CASSGATGANVLTF
-,TRBV7-2,-,TRBJ1-1,TGTGCCAGCAGCGTAGTAAAGGGGCAGTACACTGAAGCTTTCTTT,CASSVVKGQYTEAFF
-,TRBV28,once,TRBJ2-5,TGTGCCAGCAGTTTATTTGGGGGAGAGACCCAGTCCTTC,CASSLFGGETQSF
-,TRBV15,few,TRBJ2-3,TGTGCCACCAGCAGATACAGGGGAGGAACAGATACGCAGTATTTT,CATSRYRGGTDTQYF
-,TRBV20-1,-,TRBJ2-6,TGCAGTGTTTTGTGGTGGGGATCTGGGGCCAACGTCCTGACTTTC,CSVLWWGSGANVLTF
-,TRBV15,-,TRBJ2-5,TGTGCCACCAGCAGAGATTCACAGCAAGAGACCCCGTACTTC,CATSRDSQQETPYF
-,TRBV6-5,-,TRBJ2-5,TGTGCCAGCAGCGCAATACCAGGAAGGCAAGAGACCCAGTACTTC,CASSAIPGRQETQYF
TRBD2,TRBV6-1,-,TRBJ2-5,TGTACTTCAGAGCGGGGAGACTTGGATGAGACCCAGTACTTC,CTSERGDLDETQYF
-,TRBV18,few,TRBJ1-4,TGTGCCACCAACCAATGGGGGCCAGATGAAAAACTGTTTTTT,CATNQWGPDEKLFF
-,TRBV15,few,TRBJ2-7,TGTGCCACCAGCGAGACCAGGGAGTTGGGCTACGAGCAGTACTTC,CATSETRELGYEQYF
TRBD1,TRBV6-5,-,TRBJ1-1,TGTGCCAGCAGTTATAAGGGGGCCGGGACTGAAGCTTTCTTT,CASSYKGAGTEAFF
TRBD2,TRBV10-3,-,TRBJ2-3,TGTGCCATCAGTGACTCCAGCGGGGGGGCGACAGATACGCAGTATTTT,CAISDSSGGATDTQYF